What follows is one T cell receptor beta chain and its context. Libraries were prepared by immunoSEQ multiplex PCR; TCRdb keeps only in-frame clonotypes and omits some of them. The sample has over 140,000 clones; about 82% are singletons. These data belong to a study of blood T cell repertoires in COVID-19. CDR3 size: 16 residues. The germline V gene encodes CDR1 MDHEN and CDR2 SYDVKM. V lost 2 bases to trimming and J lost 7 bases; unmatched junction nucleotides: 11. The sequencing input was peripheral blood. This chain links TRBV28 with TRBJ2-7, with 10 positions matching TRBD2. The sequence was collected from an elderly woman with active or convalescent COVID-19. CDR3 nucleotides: TGTGCCAGCAGTTTAGTCAGCGGGGGGGCGGTTAGTGAGCAGTACTTC. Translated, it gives CASSLVSGGAVSEQYF.